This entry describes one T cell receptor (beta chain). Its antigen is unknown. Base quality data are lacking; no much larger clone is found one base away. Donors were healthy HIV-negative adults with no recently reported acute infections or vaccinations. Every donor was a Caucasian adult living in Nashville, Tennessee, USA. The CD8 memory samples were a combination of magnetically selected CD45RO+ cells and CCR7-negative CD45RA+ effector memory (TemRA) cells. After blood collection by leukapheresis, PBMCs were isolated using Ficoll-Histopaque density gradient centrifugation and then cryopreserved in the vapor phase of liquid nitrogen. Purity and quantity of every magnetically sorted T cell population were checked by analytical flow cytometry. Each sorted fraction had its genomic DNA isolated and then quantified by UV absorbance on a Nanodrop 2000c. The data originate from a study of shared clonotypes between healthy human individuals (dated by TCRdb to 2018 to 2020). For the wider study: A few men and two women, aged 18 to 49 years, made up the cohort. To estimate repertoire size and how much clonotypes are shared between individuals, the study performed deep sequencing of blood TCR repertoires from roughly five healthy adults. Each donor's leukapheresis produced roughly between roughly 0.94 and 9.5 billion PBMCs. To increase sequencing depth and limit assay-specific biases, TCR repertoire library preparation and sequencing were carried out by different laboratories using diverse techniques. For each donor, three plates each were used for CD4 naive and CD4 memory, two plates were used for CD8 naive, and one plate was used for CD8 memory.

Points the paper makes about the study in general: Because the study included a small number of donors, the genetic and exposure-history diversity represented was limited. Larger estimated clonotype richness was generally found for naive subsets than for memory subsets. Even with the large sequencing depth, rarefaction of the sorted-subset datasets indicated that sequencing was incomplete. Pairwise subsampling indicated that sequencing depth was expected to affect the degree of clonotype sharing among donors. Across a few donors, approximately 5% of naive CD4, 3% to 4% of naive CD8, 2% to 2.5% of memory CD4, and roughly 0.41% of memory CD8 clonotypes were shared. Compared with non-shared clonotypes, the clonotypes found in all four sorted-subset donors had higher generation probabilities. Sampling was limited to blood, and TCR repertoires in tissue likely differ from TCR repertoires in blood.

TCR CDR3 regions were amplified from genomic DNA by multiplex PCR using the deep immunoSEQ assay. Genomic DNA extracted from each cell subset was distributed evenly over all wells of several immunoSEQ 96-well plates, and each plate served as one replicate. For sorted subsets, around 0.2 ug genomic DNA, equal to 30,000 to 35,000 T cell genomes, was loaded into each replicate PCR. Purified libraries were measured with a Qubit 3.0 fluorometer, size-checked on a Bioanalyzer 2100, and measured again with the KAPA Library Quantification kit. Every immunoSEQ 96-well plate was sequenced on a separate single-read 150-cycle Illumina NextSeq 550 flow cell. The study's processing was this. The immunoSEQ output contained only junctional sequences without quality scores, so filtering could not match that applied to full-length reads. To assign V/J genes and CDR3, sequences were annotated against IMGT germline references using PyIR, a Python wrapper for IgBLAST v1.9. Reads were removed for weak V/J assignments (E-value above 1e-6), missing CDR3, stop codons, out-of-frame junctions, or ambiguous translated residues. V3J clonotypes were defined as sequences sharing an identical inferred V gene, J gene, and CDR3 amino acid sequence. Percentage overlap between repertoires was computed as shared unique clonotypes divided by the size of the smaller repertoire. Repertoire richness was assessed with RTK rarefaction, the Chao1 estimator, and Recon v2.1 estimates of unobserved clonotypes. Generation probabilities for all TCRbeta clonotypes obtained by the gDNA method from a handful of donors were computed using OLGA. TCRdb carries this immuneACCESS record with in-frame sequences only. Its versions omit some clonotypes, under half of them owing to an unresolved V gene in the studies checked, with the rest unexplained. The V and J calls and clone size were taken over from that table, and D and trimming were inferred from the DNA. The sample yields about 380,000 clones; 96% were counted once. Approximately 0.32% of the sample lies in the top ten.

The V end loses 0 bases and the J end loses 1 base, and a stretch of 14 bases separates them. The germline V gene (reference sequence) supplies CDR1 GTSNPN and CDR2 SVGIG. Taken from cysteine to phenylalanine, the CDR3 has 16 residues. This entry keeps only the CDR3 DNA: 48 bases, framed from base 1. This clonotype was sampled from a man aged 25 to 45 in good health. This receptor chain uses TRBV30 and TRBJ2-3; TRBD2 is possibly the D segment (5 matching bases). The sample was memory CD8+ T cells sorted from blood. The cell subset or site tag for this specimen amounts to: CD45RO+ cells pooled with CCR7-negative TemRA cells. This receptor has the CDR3 CAWSVLRAFGTDTQYF. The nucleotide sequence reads TGTGCCTGGAGTGTACTGCGGGCATTTGGCACAGATACGCAGTATTTT. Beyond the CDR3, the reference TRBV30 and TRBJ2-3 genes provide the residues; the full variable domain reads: SQTIHQWPATLVQPVGSPLSLECTVEGTSNPNLYWYRQAAGRGLQLLFYSVGIGQISSEVPQNLSASRPQDRQFILSSKKLLLSDSGFYLCAWSVLRAFGTDTQYFGPGTRLTVL.